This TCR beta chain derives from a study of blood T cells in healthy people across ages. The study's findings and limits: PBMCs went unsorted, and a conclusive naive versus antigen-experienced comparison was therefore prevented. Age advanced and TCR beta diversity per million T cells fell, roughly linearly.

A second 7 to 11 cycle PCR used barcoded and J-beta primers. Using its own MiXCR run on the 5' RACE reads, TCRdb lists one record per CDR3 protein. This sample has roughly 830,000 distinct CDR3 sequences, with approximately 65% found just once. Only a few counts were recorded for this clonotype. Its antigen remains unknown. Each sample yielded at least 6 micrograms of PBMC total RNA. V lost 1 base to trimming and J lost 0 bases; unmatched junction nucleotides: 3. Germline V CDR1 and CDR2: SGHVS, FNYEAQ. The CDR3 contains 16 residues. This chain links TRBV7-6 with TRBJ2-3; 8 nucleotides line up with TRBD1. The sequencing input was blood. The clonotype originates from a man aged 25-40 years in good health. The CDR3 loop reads CASSLGQGPSTDTQYF. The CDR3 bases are TGTGCCAGCAGCTTAGGACAGGGGCCCAGCACAGATACGCAGTATTTT.